This entry is about one TCR beta chain. These data are taken from a study of T-cell reconstitution after alpha-beta-depleted transplantation in children. The CDR3 covers 18 residues. The germline gives CDR1 SGHVS, CDR2 FNYEAQ. V shed 4 bases, J shed 5 bases, and the junction held 18 bases outside the gene matches. TCRbeta library construction was performed incorporating unique molecular identifiers. TCRdb fed the PCR reads into MiXCR, producing one record per CDR3 protein. The sample lists around 480,000 distinct CDR3 sequences, 32% occurring once. Material: PBMCs from the stem cell graft donor, obtained from the stem cell graft. This chain uses TRBV7-6 with TRBJ2-5, with 8 bases fitting TRBD2. This TCR derives from a human donor who donated a stem cell graft to a child with aplastic anemia. This CDR3 reads CASSCGWGAGDPRETQYF. The CDR3 nucleotides are TGTGCCAGCAGCTGCGGGTGGGGAGCGGGGGACCCCAGGGAGACCCAGTACTTC.